This entry lists 29 T cell receptor beta chains sequenced from one sample in a study of T cell repertoires in cytomegalovirus infection (dated by TCRdb to the late 2010s). Sequencing relied on an Illumina HiSeq 1500. TCRdb applied fastp at Q25 and MiXCR to the public reads, then kept only in-frame beta chains. Each record represents a unique CDR3 protein, reported with the most common genes and DNA among its rows. This sample gives 300,000 to 400,000 distinct CDR3 sequences in total; 25% of them show up just once. About an eighth of the sample lies in the top ten. What these receptors recognize is not known. The treatment or condition label corresponds to: in vitro stimulation with specific CMV peptide epitopes to enrich CMV-specific T cells. The starting material was cultured PBMCs, obtained from culture after CMV antigen stimulation. These receptors came from a human donor in good health (CMV status not recorded). Some clones in this sample may be carry-over from other donors' samples.

The chain carries TRBV20-1 and TRBJ1-1; D might be TRBD1 (6 bases). V was clipped by 3 bases and J by 7 bases, with 15 bases between them. Germline V gene lookup returns CDR1 DFQATT and CDR2 SNEGSKA (reference sequence). This CDR3 spans 13 amino acids. The DNA for the CDR3 is TGCAGTGCTAGTTCAGGGGTTAGGGGTGAAGCTTTCTTT. It specifies CSASSGVRGEAFF.

This chain connects TRBV12-3 or TRBV12-4 to TRBJ2-1; 7 bases align to TRBD2. CDR3 size: 15 residues. J gave up 3 bases and V 7 bases, and 9 bases lay outside the gene matches. CDR3: CASTRGGLNYNEQFF. The CDR3 DNA reads as TGTGCCAGCACCCGGGGAGGGTTGAACTACAATGAGCAGTTCTTC.

This clonotype was observed many times. The chain joins TRBV12-3 or TRBV12-4 to TRBJ2-3; TRBD2 aligns across 12 bases. V shed 5 bases, J shed 3 bases, and the junction held 6 bases outside the gene matches. The CDR3 is 16 amino acids. The CDR3 is CASSPTSGRPTDTQYF. CDR3 coding DNA: TGTGCCAGCAGTCCTACTAGCGGGAGGCCAACAGATACGCAGTATTTT.

The J gene is TRBJ2-5, the V gene TRBV14; D uncertain. Looked up from germline, CDR1 is SGHDN and CDR2 is FVKESK. V was clipped by 0 bases and J by 5 bases, with 4 bases between them. The length of the CDR3 is 12 residues. The CDR3 protein is CASSQDFETQYF. DNA for the CDR3: TGTGCCAGCAGCCAAGATTTTGAGACCCAGTACTTC.

This clonotype was seen ten or more times. The chain carries TRBV6-2 or TRBV6-3 and TRBJ2-1, with 13 bases lining up with TRBD2. Germline V gene sequence: CDR1 MNHEY, CDR2 SVGEGT. With 6 bases clipped from V and 8 bases from J, the junction kept 7 bases outside the gene matches. The CDR3 extends over 15 amino acids. DNA for the CDR3: TGTGCCAGCAGCTCACTAGCGGGAGGGTATTATGAGCAGTTCTTC. This codes for CASSSLAGGYYEQFF.

This clonotype came up a few times. The V call is TRBV19, the J call TRBJ2-3; TRBD1 aligns across 9 bases. Germline assignment: CDR1 LNHDA and CDR2 SQIVND (reference sequence). There are 15 residues in the CDR3. V shed 5 bases and J 4 bases; nucleotides not matched to a gene: 7. This CDR3 reads CASSARDRAADTQYF. CDR3 DNA: TGTGCCAGTAGTGCAAGGGACAGGGCTGCAGATACGCAGTATTTT.

This clonotype was observed many times. This chain uses TRBV12-3 or TRBV12-4 with TRBJ1-3; D possibly corresponds to TRBD1 (5 bases). The V and J ends lost 7 bases and 2 bases respectively, with 12 bases between them. The CDR3 sequence is 14 residues long. Here the CDR3 DNA reads TGTGCCAGCACCATCGGGGGGGCTGGAAACACCATATATTTT. Its protein is CASTIGGAGNTIYF.

This clonotype was observed at least ten times. The chain couples TRBV7-9 to TRBJ1-4, with 10 bases identical to TRBD1. Germline V gene sequence: CDR1 SEHNR, CDR2 FQNEAQ (reference sequence). This CDR3 spans 15 amino acids. V was pared by 5 bases and J by 7 bases, with 7 bases of the junction left unmatched. CDR3 region: CASSTSRTGGEKLFF. The CDR3 bases are TGTGCCAGCAGCACGTCGAGGACAGGGGGTGAAAAACTGTTTTTT.

This clonotype turned up a few times. The chain couples TRBV28 to TRBJ2-5; 8 bases are a match to TRBD1. V was pared by 8 bases and J by 6 bases, with 11 bases of the junction left unmatched. Germline V lookup: CDR1 MDHEN, CDR2 SYDVKM. This CDR3 contains 14 residues. CDR3 region: CASSHWWDRKTQYF. The CDR3 DNA is TGTGCCAGCTCCCATTGGTGGGACAGGAAGACCCAGTACTTC.

This clonotype was detected many times. The chain combines TRBV7-2 with TRBJ1-2, with D tentatively TRBD1 (6 bases). This CDR3 contains 15 residues. With 4 bases removed from V and 4 bases from J, the gap between germline ends came to 16 bases. The germline V gene encodes CDR1 SGHTA and CDR2 FQGNSA. Here the CDR3 DNA reads TGTGCCAGCAGCTACCAGGGGTCCAGGGGCTATGGCTACACCTTC. Its translation is CASSYQGSRGYGYTF.

The genes are TRBV27 and TRBJ1-2; 11 bases agree with TRBD1. The CDR3 totals 14 residues. Trimming removed 6 bases from V and 6 bases from J; junction bases left unmatched: 6. Germline V gene sequence: CDR1 MNHEY, CDR2 SMNVEV (reference sequence). CDR3: CASRGTGGLNGYTF. DNA for the CDR3: TGTGCCAGCAGAGGGACAGGGGGTCTAAATGGCTACACCTTC.

V and J are TRBV4-3 and TRBJ2-3; TRBD2 aligns across 12 bases. This CDR3 has 18 amino acids. The V gene end was trimmed by 1 base and the J gene end by 2 bases; junction bases not matched to a gene: 7. The germline V gene encodes CDR1 LGHNA and CDR2 YSLEER. CDR3 loop: CASSQAFLAGGHTDTQYF. DNA for the CDR3: TGCGCCAGCAGCCAAGCTTTCCTAGCGGGAGGGCACACAGATACGCAGTATTTT.

This clonotype turned up a few times. The rearrangement uses TRBV27 and TRBJ2-7, with TRBD2 matching 9 bases. The germline gives CDR1 MNHEY, CDR2 SMNVEV (reference sequence). This CDR3 region has 15 residues. V was pared by 4 bases and J by 1 base, with 5 bases of the junction left unmatched. The DNA for the CDR3 is TGTGCCAGCAGTTCTAGCGGGACCTTTTCCTACGAGCAGTACGTC. Its translation: CASSSSGTFSYEQYV.

There are many counts of this clonotype. This rearrangement joins TRBV7-2 to TRBJ2-3; 9 bases align to TRBD2. The CDR3 loop spans 14 amino acids. Germline lookup yields CDR1 SGHTA and CDR2 FQGNSA. Germline trimming cut 3 bases from V and 6 bases from J; bases unmatched to any gene: 4. In DNA form, the CDR3 reads TGTGCCAGCAGCTTGGGGACTAGCTGGGATACGCAGTATTTT. Its protein is CASSLGTSWDTQYF. The complete variable domain, with remaining parts taken from reference TRBV7-2 and TRBJ2-3, reads GAGVSQSPSNKVTEKGKDVELRCDPISGHTALYWYRQSLGQGLEFLIYFQGNSAPDKSGLPSDRFSAERTGGSVSTLTIQRTQQEDSAVYLCASSLGTSWDTQYFGPGTRLTVL.

This chain connects TRBV6-6 to TRBJ1-5; TRBD1 agrees at 7 bases. CDR1 is MNHNY and CDR2 is SVGAGI in the germline V gene (reference sequence). The junction had 4 bases not matched to a gene; V was cut back by 8 bases and J by 0 bases. The CDR3 runs to 14 residues. The CDR3 is CASLQGYSNQPQHF. For the CDR3, the DNA is TGTGCCAGCCTACAGGGGTATAGCAATCAGCCCCAGCATTTT.

The CDR3 is CASSADGSSYNEQFF. The CDR3 DNA reads as TGTGCCAGCAGCGCGGACGGTAGCTCCTACAATGAGCAGTTCTTC. V is TRBV9 and J is TRBJ2-1; D call uncertain. Trimming took off 3 bases at V and 0 bases at J, with 10 bases between the two ends. CDR3 length: 15 residues. Germline loops: CDR1 SGDLS, CDR2 YYNGEE.

This clonotype occurred a few times. The chain couples TRBV4-1 to TRBJ1-2; D is undetermined. Trimming left V 4 bases short and J 4 bases short, with 10 bases between. Germline CDR1 is MGHRA and CDR2 is YSYEKL. The CDR3 length is 13 residues. CDR3 nucleotide sequence: TGCGCCAGCAGCCTGGACGGAAGCTATGGCTACACCTTC. It yields the protein CASSLDGSYGYTF.

This clonotype came up a few times. Sequence at one end of the junction differs from germline and may be a read error. This chain connects TRBV7-2 to TRBJ2-1; 13 positions agree with TRBD2. The CDR3 loop spans 16 amino acids. From germline, CDR1 is SGHTA and CDR2 FQGNSA. DNA for the CDR3: TGTGCCAGCAGCGAATCCGGGACTAGCGGGAACAATGAGCCGTTCTTC. Translation: CASSESGTSGNNEPFF. The whole variable domain, filled in from reference TRBV7-2 and TRBJ2-1, reads GAGVSQSPSNKVTEKGKDVELRCDPISGHTALYWYRQSLGQGLEFLIYFQGNSAPDKSGLPSDRFSAERTGGSVSTLTIQRTQQEDSAVYLCASSESGTSGNNEPFFGPGTRLTVL.

This clonotype was observed a handful of times. Here the CDR3 DNA reads TGTGCCAGCACCGACGTACTAGCGGGAGGGAGCACAGATACGCAGTATTTT. It specifies CASTDVLAGGSTDTQYF. The chain uses TRBV7-9 and TRBJ2-3, with 13 bases identical to TRBD2. CDR1 is SEHNR, CDR2 FQNEAQ, per germline (reference sequence). The CDR3 sequence is 17 residues long. V lost 7 bases and J lost 0; bases outside the gene matches: 7.

This clonotype is labeled as medium-sized. This rearrangement joins TRBV7-2 to TRBJ2-4; the D gene is possibly TRBD1 (6 bases). The CDR3 has 15 amino acids. The germline V and J ends were trimmed by 1 base and 11 bases, with 18 bases remaining between them. Germline CDR1 is SGHTA and CDR2 is FQGNSA. The CDR3 DNA reads as TGTGCCAGCAGCTTAGATGGGTCGACAGGCCTAGTTCAGTACTTC. Protein sequence: CASSLDGSTGLVQYF.

The CDR3 here is CASSPGTSGNTQYF. CDR3 sequence (DNA): TGTGCCAGCAGCCCAGGGACTAGCGGGAATACGCAGTATTTT. The V and J genes are TRBV7-2 and TRBJ2-3, with 13 bases fitting TRBD2. V shed 5 bases and J 7 bases; nucleotides not matched to a gene: 3. The germline CDR1 and CDR2 sequences are SGHTA and FQGNSA. This CDR3 is 14 amino acids long. Looking up the rest from reference TRBV7-2 and TRBJ2-3 gives the full variable domain: GAGVSQSPSNKVTEKGKDVELRCDPISGHTALYWYRQSLGQGLEFLIYFQGNSAPDKSGLPSDRFSAERTGGSVSTLTIQRTQQEDSAVYLCASSPGTSGNTQYFGPGTRLTVL.

In this sample, this clonotype is medium-sized. V usage is TRBV7-2 and J usage is TRBJ2-5; D unclear. The CDR3 length is 14 residues. V was trimmed by 1 base and J by 2 bases, leaving 8 bases between them. The germline V gene has CDR1 SGHTA and CDR2 FQGNSA. The CDR3, as DNA: TGTGCCAGCAGCTTAGTGGGCGGTCAAGAGACCCAGTACTTC. Residues: CASSLVGGQETQYF.

This clonotype was seen a handful of times. The rearrangement joins TRBV19 to TRBJ2-3; the D gene is possibly TRBD1 (6 bases). The germline V and J ends were trimmed by 5 bases and 1 base, with 10 bases remaining between them. This CDR3 is built from 14 residues. CDR1 and CDR2 from the germline V gene are LNHDA and SQIVND (reference sequence). CDR3 in amino acids: CASSLDRRTDTQYF. Here the CDR3 DNA reads TGTGCCAGTAGTCTGGACAGACGCACAGATACGCAGTATTTT.

This clonotype was counted many times. The chain uses TRBV7-2 and TRBJ2-5; TRBD1 is a possible D gene (6 bases). CDR1 is SGHTA, CDR2 FQGNSA, per germline. V lost 5 bases and J lost 0, with 19 bases in between. The CDR3 extends over 17 amino acids. The CDR3 sequence is CASSHPTGLINQETQYF. DNA of the CDR3: TGTGCCAGCAGCCACCCGACAGGACTTATAAACCAAGAGACCCAGTACTTC.

The chain has TRBV7-3 and TRBJ2-3; 9 bases line up with TRBD2. The V and J ends lost 4 bases and 0 bases, in that order; junction bases with no gene match: 20. This CDR3 contains 21 residues. The germline V gene has CDR1 SGHTA and CDR2 FQGTGA. The CDR3 DNA is TGTGCCAGCAGCTACCAGGAAATCCCCAGACTAGCGGCTTCTAGCACAGATACGCAGTATTTT. It translates to CASSYQEIPRLAASSTDTQYF.

The rearrangement uses TRBV30 and TRBJ2-5; D perhaps matches TRBD2 (6 bases). The CDR3 runs to 16 residues. The germline V gene encodes CDR1 GTSNPN and CDR2 SVGIG (reference sequence). V was clipped by 2 bases and J by 4 bases, with 20 bases between them. The CDR3 is CAWSSGGGMSGETQYF. CDR3 sequence (DNA): TGTGCCTGGAGTAGTGGAGGAGGGATGTCTGGAGAGACCCAGTACTTC.

The gene calls are TRBV7-2 and TRBJ1-2; D gene ambiguous. This CDR3 region has 13 residues. Looked up from germline, CDR1 is SGHTA and CDR2 is FQGNSA. V lost 5 bases, J lost 8 bases, and 15 bases lay in between. The DNA for the CDR3 is TGTGCCAGCAGCCTCGGCGGCCAGAGGGGCTACACCTTC. Protein: CASSLGGQRGYTF.

Comment on this clonotype: A much larger clone sits a single nucleotide away, making a read error possible. The genes are TRBV28 and TRBJ1-1; perhaps TRBD1 as D (5 bases). The CDR3 contains 14 residues. The ends were cut back, 7 bases at V and 0 bases at J, with 12 bases in the middle. Germline V lookup: CDR1 MDHEN, CDR2 SYDVKM. The CDR3: CASNLGRMNTEAFF. Here the CDR3 DNA reads TGTGCCAGCAACTTGGGACGGATGAACACTGAAGCTTTCTTT.

This clonotype turned up a few times. The chain couples TRBV20-1 to TRBJ2-5; 13 bases line up with TRBD2. The CDR3 is made up of 15 amino acids. Germline V gene data show CDR1 as DFQATT and CDR2 as SNEGSKA (reference sequence). After removal of 3 bases from V and 5 bases from J, the junction contained 6 bases not matched to a gene. CDR3 DNA sequence: TGCAGTGCTAGGGGGAGGACTAGCGGGAGCGAGACCCAGTACTTC. It translates to CSARGRTSGSETQYF.